The source of this TCR beta chain is a study of human T cells and chemical hapten exposure. Specified time point: patch test 2, 6 weeks after DPC sensitization. Treatment of the sample: therapeutic diphenylcyclopropenone sensitization with weekly scalp DPC. A single record per CDR3 protein comes from TCRdb applying MiXCR to the RACE reads. Seen here are approximately 89,000 distinct CDR3 sequences, 10% to 13% observed once, and the top ten hold approximately 2.5%. The V gene's germline CDR1 is SQVTM and CDR2 ANQGSEA. This CDR3 contains 14 residues. J gave up 6 bases and V 6 bases, and 9 bases lay outside the gene matches.

This TCR came from a woman under 40 with alopecia areata. Some clones in this sample may be carry-over from other donors' samples. The V gene is TRBV29-1, the J gene TRBJ1-1; 11 positions agree with TRBD1. This sample comprised whole blood, obtained in connection with sensitization to the hapten diphenylcyclopropenone (DPC). Written as DNA, the CDR3 is TGCAGCGTAGGGACCGGGACAGGGGGTGCTGAAGCTTTCTTT. Its translation is CSVGTGTGGAEAFF.